This T cell receptor beta chain was found in a study of sequential checkpoint blockade in melanoma. Study overall: Each arm's sequence ended with maintenance nivolumab. Roughly 20 patients had matched tumor biopsies before treatment and at week 13 after nivolumab or ipilimumab alone. Points from the study as a whole: Tumor T-cell fraction and clonality correlated with PD-L1 and CD8+ counts. Response in arm A was associated with pretreatment TIL clonality.

This clone appeared a few times. Its antigen is unknown. Between the trimmed V and J ends, which lost 0 bases and 3 bases, there was a span of 11 bases. Germline lookup yields CDR1 MGHRA and CDR2 YSYEKL. The CDR3 is 15 amino acids. Treatment here: randomized to nivolumab then ipilimumab (arm A) or the reverse (arm B). Profiling relied on immunoSEQ multiplex PCR, and the TCRdb table lists in-frame clones only, not all of them. The data contain some 19,000 clones, under 30% of them singletons. The chain combines TRBV4-1 with TRBJ2-5, with D possibly being TRBD2 (6 bases). This receptor was identified in a human donor with melanoma. The sequencing here drew on tumor tissue (inferred from file names), taken from a patient given nivolumab and ipilimumab in sequence. Written as DNA, the CDR3 is TGCGCCAGCAGCCAAGAGCGGGGCGGGGAAGAGACCCAGTACTTC. Translated: CASSQERGGEETQYF.